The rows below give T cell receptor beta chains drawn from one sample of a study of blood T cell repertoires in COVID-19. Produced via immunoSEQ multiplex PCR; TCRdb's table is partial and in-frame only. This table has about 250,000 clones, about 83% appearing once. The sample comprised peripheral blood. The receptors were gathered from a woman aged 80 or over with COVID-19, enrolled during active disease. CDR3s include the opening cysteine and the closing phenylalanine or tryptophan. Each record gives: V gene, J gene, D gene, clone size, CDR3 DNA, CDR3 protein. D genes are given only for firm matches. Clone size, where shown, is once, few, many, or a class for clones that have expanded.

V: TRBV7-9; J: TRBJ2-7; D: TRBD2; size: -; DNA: TGTGCCAGCAGCGCTAGCGGGGGGGCCTACGAGCAGTACTTC; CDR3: CASSASGGAYEQYF
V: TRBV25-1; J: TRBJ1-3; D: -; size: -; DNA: TGTGCCAGCAGTCAGTCCGGGTCTGGAAACACCATATATTTT; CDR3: CASSQSGSGNTIYF
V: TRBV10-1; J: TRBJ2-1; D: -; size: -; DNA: TGCGCCAGCAGTGAGGGGGGGGCCCCCCGGGTCTTC; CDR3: CASSEGGAPRVF
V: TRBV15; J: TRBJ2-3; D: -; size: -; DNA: TGTGCCACCAGCATGTCTATCTCCTACACAGATACGCAGTATTTT; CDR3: CATSMSISYTDTQYF
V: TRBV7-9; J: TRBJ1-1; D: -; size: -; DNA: TGTGCCAGCAGCCCGCAGGGGAACACTGAAGCTTTCTTT; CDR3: CASSPQGNTEAFF
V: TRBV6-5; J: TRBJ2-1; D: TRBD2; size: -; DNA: TGTGCCAGCAGGTACCTAGCGGGGGGCAACAATGAGCAGTTCTTC; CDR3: CASRYLAGGNNEQFF
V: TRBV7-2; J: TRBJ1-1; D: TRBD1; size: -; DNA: TGTGCCAGCAGCTTCGACAGGGACACTGAAGCTTTCTTT; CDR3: CASSFDRDTEAFF
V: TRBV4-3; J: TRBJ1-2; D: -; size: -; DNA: TGCGCCAGCAGCCAAGATCTGTGGGCAGGGGAGGGGATTTACTATGGCTACACCTTC; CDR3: CASSQDLWAGEGIYYGYTF
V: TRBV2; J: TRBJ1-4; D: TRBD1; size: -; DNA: TGTATTACCAACAGGGACAGGGGTGACGAAAAACTGTTTTTT; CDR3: CITNRDRGDEKLFF
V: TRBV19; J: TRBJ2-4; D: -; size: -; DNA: TGTGCCAGTAGCACCCTTTCCCCGAAGGGGAAAAACATTCAGTACTTC; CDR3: CASSTLSPKGKNIQYF
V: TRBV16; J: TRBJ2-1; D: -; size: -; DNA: TGTGCCAGCAGCCCCCAACAGGGTGAGCAGTTCTTC; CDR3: CASSPQQGEQFF
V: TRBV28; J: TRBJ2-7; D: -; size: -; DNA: TGTGCCAGCAGTGGGAAAGGGCAGGGAAGGTTGGGGCAGTACTTC; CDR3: CASSGKGQGRLGQYF
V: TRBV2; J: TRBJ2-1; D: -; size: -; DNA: TGTGCCAGCAGTGAAGTGGGGGGGACATACAATGAGCAGTTCTTC; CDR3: CASSEVGGTYNEQFF
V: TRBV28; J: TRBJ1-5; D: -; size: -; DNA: TGTGCCAGCAGTTTATCGGGGAACAATCAGCCCCAGCATTTT; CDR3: CASSLSGNNQPQHF
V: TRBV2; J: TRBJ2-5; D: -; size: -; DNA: TGTGCCAGCAGTGAAGACAGGTATCAAGAGACCCAGTACTTC; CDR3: CASSEDRYQETQYF
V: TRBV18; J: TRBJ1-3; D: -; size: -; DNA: TGTGCCAGCTCACCACCTACAGGGCTTAACTCTGGAAACACCATATATTTT; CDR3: CASSPPTGLNSGNTIYF
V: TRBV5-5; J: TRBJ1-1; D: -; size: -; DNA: TGTGCCAGCAGCTTGCTCGGAGAGAAAGCTTTCTTT; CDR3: CASSLLGEKAFF
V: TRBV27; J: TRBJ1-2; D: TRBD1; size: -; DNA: TGTGCCAGCAGTTCCAACGACAGGGGGCGCGGCTACACCTTC; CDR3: CASSSNDRGRGYTF
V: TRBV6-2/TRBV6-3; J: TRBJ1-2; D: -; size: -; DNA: TGTGCCAGCAGTTACCTTGGGGGCTCTGGCTACACCTTC; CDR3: CASSYLGGSGYTF
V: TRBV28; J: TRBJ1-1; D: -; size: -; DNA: TGTGCCAGCAGTGGGGCGGGACCCACCAAAGGCGCTGAAGCTTTCTTT; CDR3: CASSGAGPTKGAEAFF
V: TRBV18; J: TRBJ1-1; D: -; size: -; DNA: TGTGCCAGCTCACAGGAGTACCGTGGGACTGAAGCTTTCTTT; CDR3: CASSQEYRGTEAFF
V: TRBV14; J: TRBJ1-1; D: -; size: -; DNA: TGTGCCAGCAGCCAAACCCCCGCGGGAGACACTGAAGCTTTCTTT; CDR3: CASSQTPAGDTEAFF
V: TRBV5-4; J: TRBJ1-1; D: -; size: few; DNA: TGTGCCAGCAACCCCGGTGGGCAGAACACTGAAGCTTTCTTT; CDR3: CASNPGGQNTEAFF
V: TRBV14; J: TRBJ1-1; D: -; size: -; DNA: TGTGCCAGCAGCCAAGGGTTTCGGGGGACGGGGAACACTGAAGCTTTCTTT; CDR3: CASSQGFRGTGNTEAFF
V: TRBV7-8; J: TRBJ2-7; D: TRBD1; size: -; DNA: TGTGCCAGCAGCCCGCGAGGGACAGGGACCTACGAGCAGTACTTC; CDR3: CASSPRGTGTYEQYF
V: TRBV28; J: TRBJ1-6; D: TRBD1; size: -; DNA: TGTGCCAGCAGTTCCACAGTAGGACAGGGGGCAGGATCACCCCTCCACTTT; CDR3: CASSSTVGQGAGSPLHF
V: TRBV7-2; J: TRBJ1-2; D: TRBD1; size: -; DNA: TGTGCCACCATGCCAGGGGCAGGGGGATACACCTTC; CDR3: CATMPGAGGYTF
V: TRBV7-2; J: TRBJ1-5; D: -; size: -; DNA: TGTGCCAGCAGCTTATCCAGGTTTTCTCATCAGCCCCAGCATTTT; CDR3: CASSLSRFSHQPQHF
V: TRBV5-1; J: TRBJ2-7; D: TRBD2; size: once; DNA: TGCGCCAGCAGCCCCCGGCCCGGGGGAGGGTCCTACGAGCAGTACTTC; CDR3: CASSPRPGGGSYEQYF
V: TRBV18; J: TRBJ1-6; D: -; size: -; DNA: TGTGCCAGCTCCCCCTCCGGGGGGAAGCATAATTCACCCCTCCACTTT; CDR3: CASSPSGGKHNSPLHF
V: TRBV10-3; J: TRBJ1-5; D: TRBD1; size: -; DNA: TGTGCCATCGGGACAGGGGAGACTCAGCCCCAGCATTTT; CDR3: CAIGTGETQPQHF
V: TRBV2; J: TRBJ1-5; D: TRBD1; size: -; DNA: TGTGCCAGCAGACAATCTCCGGGACAGGGAAATCAGCCCCAGCATTTT; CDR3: CASRQSPGQGNQPQHF
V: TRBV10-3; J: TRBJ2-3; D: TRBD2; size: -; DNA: TGTGCCATCAGTGGCGGGCGGGGGGGCCAAGATACGCAGTATTTT; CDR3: CAISGGRGGQDTQYF
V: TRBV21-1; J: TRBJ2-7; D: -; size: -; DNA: TGTGCCAGCAGCACCCCCCGGAGGGATTTTCCGATTTCAGAGCAGTACTTC; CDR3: CASSTPRRDFPISEQYF
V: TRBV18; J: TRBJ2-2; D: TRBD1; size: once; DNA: TGTGCCAGCTCCCGACAGGGAACGGACACCGGGGAGCTGTTTTTT; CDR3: CASSRQGTDTGELFF
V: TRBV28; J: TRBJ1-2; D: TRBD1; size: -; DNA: TGTGCCAGCAGGAACACAGGGGGCGGGTCCTTC; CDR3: CASRNTGGGSF
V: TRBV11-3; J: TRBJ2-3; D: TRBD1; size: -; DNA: TGTGCCAGCAGCCAAGGGACAGGGACCACAGATACGCAGTATTTT; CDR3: CASSQGTGTTDTQYF
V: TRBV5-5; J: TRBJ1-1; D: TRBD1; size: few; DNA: TGTGCCAGCAGCTCGGGGACAGCTACAGAGTTGGGAGCTTTCTTT; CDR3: CASSSGTATELGAFF
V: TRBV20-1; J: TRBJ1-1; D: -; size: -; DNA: TGCAGTGCTAGTAATCAGGTGAACACTGAAGCTTTCTTT; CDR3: CSASNQVNTEAFF
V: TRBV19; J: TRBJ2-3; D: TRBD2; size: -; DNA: TGTGCCAGTAGTATGATCAGCGGGGGACGGGAAGATACGCAGTATTTT; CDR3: CASSMISGGREDTQYF
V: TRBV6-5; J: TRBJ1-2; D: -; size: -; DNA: TGTGCCAGCAGTACTACACAGGGTCGAGGCTACACCTTC; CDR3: CASSTTQGRGYTF
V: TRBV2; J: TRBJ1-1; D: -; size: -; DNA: TGTGCCAGCAGTGGAGGTGAGCTCACTGAAGCTTTCTTT; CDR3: CASSGGELTEAFF
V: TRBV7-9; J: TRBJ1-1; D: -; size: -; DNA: TGTGCCAGCAGCTTACAGGGGACAATGAACACTGAAGCTTTCTTT; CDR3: CASSLQGTMNTEAFF
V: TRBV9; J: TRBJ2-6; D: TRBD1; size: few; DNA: TGTGCCAGCAGCGTACGGGACAGGGTAGGATCTGGGGCCAACGTCCTGACTTTC; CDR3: CASSVRDRVGSGANVLTF
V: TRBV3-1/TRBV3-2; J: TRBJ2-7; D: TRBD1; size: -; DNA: TGTGCCAGCAGCCAAGGGGCCGGGACAGGGAGGTACGAGCAGTACTTC; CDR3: CASSQGAGTGRYEQYF
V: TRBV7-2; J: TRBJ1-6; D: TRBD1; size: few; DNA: TGTGCCAGCAGCTTTCAGGGGGGAGTTTATTCACCCCTCCACTTT; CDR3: CASSFQGGVYSPLHF
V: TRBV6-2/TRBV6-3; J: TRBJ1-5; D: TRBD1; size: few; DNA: TGTGCCAGCAGTTACCGAGGGACAGCCGGGACCAATCAGCCCCAGCATTTT; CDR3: CASSYRGTAGTNQPQHF
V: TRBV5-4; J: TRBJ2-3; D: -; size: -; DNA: TGTGCCAGCAGCTTGATCGGGTCAGGCACAGATACGCAGTATTTT; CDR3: CASSLIGSGTDTQYF
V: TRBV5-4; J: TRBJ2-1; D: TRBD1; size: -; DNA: TGTGCCAGCAGCAACAAGGACAGGGCTTTGTACAATGAGCAGTTCTTC; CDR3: CASSNKDRALYNEQFF
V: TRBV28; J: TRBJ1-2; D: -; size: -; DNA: TGTGCCAGCACCGGGGGGGGAAACTATGGCTACACCTTC; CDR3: CASTGGGNYGYTF
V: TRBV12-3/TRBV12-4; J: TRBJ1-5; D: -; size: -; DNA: TGTGCCAGCAGTATCCAGGGAAATCAGCCCCAGCATTTT; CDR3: CASSIQGNQPQHF
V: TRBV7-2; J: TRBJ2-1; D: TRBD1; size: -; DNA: TGTGCCAGCAGCTTAGGGACAGGGTGGTACAATGAGCAGTTCTTC; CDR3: CASSLGTGWYNEQFF
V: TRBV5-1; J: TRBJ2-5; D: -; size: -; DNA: TGCGCCAGCAGCTTAGGCGGGGTAGGAGAGACCCAGTACTTC; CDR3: CASSLGGVGETQYF